This T cell receptor beta chain was documented in a study of breast tumors, draining lymph nodes, adjacent tissues (dated by TCRdb to 2016 to 2017). With regard to the full study: The study compared TCR beta repertoires across tumor, adjacent nontumor tissue and axillary lymph nodes from breast cancer patients. The study was designed to assess the relationships and possible T-cell exchange between tumor, surrounding tissue and draining lymph node repertoires in human breast cancer.

The run used an Illumina HiSeq 2000. TCR beta chain libraries were generated by multiplex PCR amplification. The amplified TCR beta chain products were analyzed by high-throughput sequencing. TCRdb trimmed public reads at Q25 via fastp, called clones via MiXCR and kept in-frame beta chains. Rows are combined by CDR3 protein, so each entry shows the most common genes and DNA. The sample table holds about 270,000 distinct CDR3 sequences, of which roughly 31% were seen once. The ten largest make up about 1.2% of the sample. V is cut back by 1 base and J by 3 bases, with 2 bases in the junction unmatched. The CDR3 runs 15 residues from the cysteine to the phenylalanine. Of all the DNA, just the CDR3 is kept, 45 bases in frame from base 1. CDR1 is given as KGHSH and CDR2 as LQKENI, both from the germline V gene. Lymph node samples were obtained from the axillary draining lymph nodes of breast cancer patients.

Overall study outcomes, separate from this receptor: The data were considered consistent with most tumor T cells being derived from the lymph node and subsequently expanding within tumor tissue. Tumors showed preferential V and J gene usage, and their T-cell repertoire diversity fell below that of lymph nodes yet above that of nontumor tissue. In luminal-like breast cancer, tumor and nontumor tissue repertoires resembled each other significantly more than in basal-like breast cancer. The conclusion that tumor T cells originate in lymph nodes was presented as consistent with a hypothesis rather than as directly demonstrated.

This clonotype was seen only once. There is no known antigen for this receptor. Base qualities are not provided; no much larger clone lies one nucleotide away. A read on its own is weak evidence. The chain is encoded by TRBV18 joined to TRBJ1-5, with TRBD1 matching 8 junction bases. The sequence derives from a female donor with breast cancer. Some clones in this sample may be carry-over from other donors' samples. Material: axillary lymph node tissue. Read as DNA, the sequence is TGTGCCAGCTCACCACGGACAGGGAACAATCAGCCCCAGCATTTT. It is translated as CASSPRTGNNQPQHF.